The entry that follows covers one TCR beta chain sequence. The length of the CDR3 is 13 residues. Germline CDR1 reads MNHEY; CDR2 reads SVGEGT. V was shortened by 6 bases and J by 0 bases, with 8 bases between the two germline ends. The data derive from a study of blood T cell repertoires in COVID-19. The overall study: The study drew acute and convalescent COVID-19 samples from the United States, Italy and Spain. Sources were T cells, B-cell-depleted T cells, or PBMCs; the material itself was cDNA or gDNA.

Original handling: The assay estimated nucleated cells by amplifying reference gene primers. TCRdb's copy holds only in-frame clones and misses some; the assay was immunoSEQ multiplex PCR. V, J and clone size derive from that table, while D and trimming were established from the DNA sequence. Among 95,000 to 130,000 clones, approximately 84% were seen once, and the ten largest hold less than 9%. The clonotype comes from a man aged 70 or older with active or convalescent COVID-19. The sequenced sample was peripheral blood. The chain uses TRBV6-2 or TRBV6-3 and TRBJ1-1; D remains ambiguous. For the CDR3, the DNA is TGTGCCAGCAGCCGCGAATTGAACACTGAAGCTTTCTTT. Protein sequence: CASSRELNTEAFF.